Listed below are T cell receptor beta chains from one sample, sequenced in a study of blood T cell repertoires in COVID-19. Some clones are missing from TCRdb's copy, which holds only in-frame ones; the method was immunoSEQ multiplex PCR. This sample has nearly 350,000 clones, with around four fifths found just once. Specimen: peripheral blood. The receptor set was obtained from a man aged 25-40 years with active or convalescent COVID-19. Each CDR3 is given with its conserved first and last residue. D genes are given only for firm matches. Some rows have no size entry. The others give once, few or many, or a class for an expanded clone.

V	D	J	size	length	DNA	CDR3
TRBV18	TRBD1	TRBJ1-1	few	13	TGTGCCAGCTCGCACAGGGGGGACACTGAAGCTTTCTTT	CASSHRGDTEAFF
TRBV7-2	NA	TRBJ1-2	NA	14	TGTGCCAGCAGCTTAGATCGAGAGGGAAACGGCTACACCTTC	CASSLDREGNGYTF
TRBV12-3/TRBV12-4	NA	TRBJ2-6	NA	13	TGTGCCAGCAGCACCCTAAGGGCCAACGTCCTGACTTTC	CASSTLRANVLTF
TRBV25-1	TRBD1	TRBJ2-2	once	17	TGTGCCAGCGCCCCAAGGGGGCAGGTATTAAACGGCGGGGAGCTGTTTTTT	CASAPRGQVLNGGELFF
TRBV29-1	NA	TRBJ1-1	NA	12	TGCAGCGTTGCGAACAGGACGACTGAAGCTTTCTTT	CSVANRTTEAFF
TRBV29-1	NA	TRBJ2-2	NA	12	TGCAGCGTCCTCTCGGTAACGGGGGAGCTGTTTTTT	CSVLSVTGELFF
TRBV19	NA	TRBJ2-5	NA	13	TGTGCCAGTAGCCTCGACGTCCTAGGAGCCCAGTACTTC	CASSLDVLGAQYF
TRBV9	TRBD1	TRBJ1-6	few	14	TGTGCCAGCAGCGTGACAGGGGGCAATTCACCCCTCCACTTT	CASSVTGGNSPLHF
TRBV7-9	NA	TRBJ1-1	NA	12	TGTGCCAGCAGCTTGAGGGCATCTGAAGCTTTCTTT	CASSLRASEAFF
TRBV7-2	TRBD1	TRBJ1-6	NA	19	TGTGCCAGCAGTTCCATCATTCCGGGACAGGGCACCTATAATTCACCCCTCCACTTT	CASSSIIPGQGTYNSPLHF
TRBV24-1	TRBD1	TRBJ2-2	NA	16	TGTGCCACCAGTGCCCCCGGGACAGGGTTTTCCGGGGAGCTGTTTTTT	CATSAPGTGFSGELFF